This T cell receptor (beta chain) stems from a study of blood T cell repertoires in COVID-19. Germline CDR1 reads MNHEY; CDR2 reads SVGAGI. The CDR3 runs 14 residues. With 6 bases removed from V and 4 bases from J, the gap between germline ends came to 15 bases. Data came from immunoSEQ multiplex PCR; TCRdb stores just in-frame clones and leaves some out. The sample includes 190,000 or so clones, more than 85% of them seen just once. This sequence joins TRBV6-5 and TRBJ1-1, with unresolved D. Source material: peripheral blood. The TCR originated in a man aged 40-49 years with active or convalescent COVID-19. The CDR3 loop reads CASRVTSGVTEAFF. DNA of the CDR3: TGTGCCAGCAGAGTCACCTCGGGAGTCACTGAAGCTTTCTTT.